The present T cell receptor beta chain was sequenced within a study of cytomegalovirus exposure and HLA in healthy donors. Findings of the study overall: It was reported that TCR beta sequences correctly inferred the HLA-A and HLA-B alleles for most subjects.

The PCR had 60 Vbeta and 13 Jbeta primers. Sequencing used immunoSEQ multiplex PCR; TCRdb keeps in-frame clones, though not all of them. This table holds around 150,000 clones, around 77% found once. As for this clone: Its antigen remains unidentified.

CDR1 SGHDT and CDR2 YYEEEE come from the germline V gene. Trimming took 0 bases from V and 5 from J, leaving 14 bases between them. CDR3 length: 15 amino acids. The material sequenced was PBMCs. The clonotype originates from a man aged 30 to 39 in good health and CMV-seronegative. V and J are TRBV5-6 and TRBJ1-2, with D hard to call. The CDR3 sequence: CASSLAAGARYGYTF. DNA for the CDR3: TGTGCCAGCAGCTTGGCTGCGGGAGCGAGGTATGGCTACACCTTC.